This T cell receptor beta chain was sequenced during a study of TIL therapy for anti-PD-1-resistant metastatic lung cancer. Study-wide points: The cohort had more treatment-naive, never-smoker and oncogene-addicted patients than typical.

The CDR3 spans 13 residues. Looked up from germline, CDR1 is SSHAT and CDR2 is FNYEAQ (reference sequence). Time point described: pre-treatment sample, taken before nivolumab and TIL therapy. The immunoSEQ assay was v3. Sequencing depth was 1.5 million to 2 million read pairs for survey level, 5-6 million for deep. TCRdb's table, derived via immunoSEQ multiplex PCR, lists solely in-frame clones and lacks some. The sample contains tens of thousands of clones, 55% to 70% of which appear only once. About this clone itself: Its antigen is not known. One junction end does not reproduce the germline sequence, and a read error may be involved.

This sequence was found in a person between 25 and 80 years old with non-small cell lung cancer. The rearrangement uses TRBV7-7 and TRBJ1-1; tentatively, D is TRBD1 (5 bases). Sequencing used blood, obtained at baseline. The CDR3 nucleotides read TGTGCTAGCAGCCGGGACTTCAACACTGAAGCTTTCTTT. Translating gives CASSRDFNTEAFF.